Listed below are T cell receptor beta chains from one sample, sequenced in a study of Ad26.COV2.S vaccination and SARS-CoV-2 variants. Only in-frame clones appear in the TCRdb table, and some are missing; sequencing was by immunoSEQ multiplex PCR. The table lists about 350,000 clones, 86% of them singletons. Specimen: peripheral blood, collected in a trial of Ad26.COV2.S vaccine versus placebo. The receptors derive from a person between 18 and 65 years old who received the Ad26.COV2.S COVID-19 vaccine or a placebo. Both conserved end residues are part of each CDR3. A D gene is named only where the DNA matches it firmly. Not all rows give a size; the values are once, few, many and, for expanded clones, a class.

d_call,v_call,clone_size,j_call,cdr3_nt,cdr3_aa
TRBD1,TRBV28,-,TRBJ1-1,TGTGCCATCGCCAGGGGGGCCACTGAAGCTTTCTTT,CAIARGATEAFF
-,TRBV9,many,TRBJ2-7,TGTGCCAGCAGCGCATGGGATTCGAGTCGAGAGCAGTACTTC,CASSAWDSSREQYF
TRBD2,TRBV5-6,-,TRBJ2-5,TGTGCCAGCAGCTTGACTAGCGGGGAGACCCAGTACTTC,CASSLTSGETQYF
-,TRBV5-1,-,TRBJ1-2,TGCGCCAGCAGCTTACAACGGGGCTATGGCTACACCTTC,CASSLQRGYGYTF
TRBD1,TRBV5-1,-,TRBJ2-1,TGCGCCAGCAGCTTGATCGGTGAGGCAGGGGGCATGTATGAGCAGTTCTTC,CASSLIGEAGGMYEQFF
-,TRBV6-5,-,TRBJ1-5,TGTGCCAGCAGTTACTCCCCGATAAATCAGCCCCAGCATTTT,CASSYSPINQPQHF
-,TRBV4-2,-,TRBJ2-1,TGTGCCAGCAGCCAAGGCCTCCTTAATGAGCAGTTCTTC,CASSQGLLNEQFF
TRBD2,TRBV3-1/TRBV3-2,-,TRBJ2-5,TGTGCCAGCAGCCCGCTAGCGGGGGTGAAGGAGACCCAGTACTTC,CASSPLAGVKETQYF
-,TRBV9,-,TRBJ2-3,TGTGCCAGCAGCGCTTGGGACGCCCGCACAGATACGCAGTATTTT,CASSAWDARTDTQYF
TRBD2,TRBV3-1/TRBV3-2,-,TRBJ2-7,TGTGCCAGCAGCCAAGTTAGCGGGAAGGGGTACGAGCAGTACTTC,CASSQVSGKGYEQYF
TRBD1,TRBV2,-,TRBJ1-2,TGTGCCAGCGGGGACAGCTATGGCTACACCTTC,CASGDSYGYTF
-,TRBV6-6,once,TRBJ1-5,TGTGCCAGCAGCCCGCTGACCCTTTCCAATCAGCCCCAGCATTTT,CASSPLTLSNQPQHF
-,TRBV6-4,-,TRBJ1-1,TGTGCCAGCAGTGCGACTCTGGACACTGAAGCTTTCTTT,CASSATLDTEAFF
-,TRBV6-2/TRBV6-3,-,TRBJ1-4,TGTGCCAGCAGTTCCAGCCTCGAGGGTGGGGAAAAACTGTTTTTT,CASSSSLEGGEKLFF
-,TRBV28,-,TRBJ2-2,TGTGCCAGCAGTCACCGGAACACCGGGGAGCTGTTTTTT,CASSHRNTGELFF
-,TRBV5-4,-,TRBJ1-1,TGTGCCAGCAGCTTGGACAGGGTGAACACTGAAGCTTTCTTT,CASSLDRVNTEAFF
-,TRBV28,-,TRBJ1-1,TGTGCCAGCCATACCAACACTGAAGCTTTCTTT,CASHTNTEAFF
-,TRBV5-4,-,TRBJ1-1,TGTGCCAGCAGCTTGGAGCCGACCTTGAACACTGAAGCTTTCTTT,CASSLEPTLNTEAFF
-,TRBV4-2,-,TRBJ2-5,TGTGCCAGCAGCTTCCGCGAGGGGCAGGGAGAGACCCAGTACTTC,CASSFREGQGETQYF
-,TRBV3-1/TRBV3-2,-,TRBJ2-1,TGTGCCAGCAGCCAAGCCAATGAGCAGTTCTTC,CASSQANEQFF
-,TRBV12-3/TRBV12-4,-,TRBJ1-1,TGTGCCAGCAGTTTAAGAGGGGGCACTGAAGCTTTCTTT,CASSLRGGTEAFF
-,TRBV15,-,TRBJ2-7,TGTGCCACCAGCAGAGACAGGGGTACTGTCCACGAGCAGTACTTC,CATSRDRGTVHEQYF
-,TRBV30,once,TRBJ2-3,TGTGCCTGGGGTTTGACAGATACGCAGTATTTT,CAWGLTDTQYF
TRBD2,TRBV5-1,once,TRBJ2-3,TGCGCCAGCAGCTTGGACCGAAAGCGGGAGGTCACAGATACGCAGTATTTT,CASSLDRKREVTDTQYF
TRBD1,TRBV5-1,-,TRBJ1-2,TGCGCCAGCAGCCAAGGGACAGGCGGATCTGATGGCCACACCTTC,CASSQGTGGSDGHTF
-,TRBV5-6,-,TRBJ2-2,TGTGCCAGCAGCTTGGGAGCGGGCCGTAACACCGGGGAGCTGTTTTTT,CASSLGAGRNTGELFF
-,TRBV7-8,-,TRBJ2-7,TGTGCCAGCAGCCCGCGGCGAGAGAGGGGCGCGCAGTACTTC,CASSPRRERGAQYF
-,TRBV5-1,-,TRBJ2-7,TGCGCCAGCAGCCAAAACAGAAACGAGCAGTACTTC,CASSQNRNEQYF
-,TRBV28,-,TRBJ1-1,TGTGCCAGCAGTCCAATCCCCCAGGGGTTCACTGAAGCTTTCTTT,CASSPIPQGFTEAFF
-,TRBV7-2,-,TRBJ1-2,TGTGCCAGCAGCCAGGACGTCTTCTATGGCTACACCTTC,CASSQDVFYGYTF
TRBD2,TRBV6-1,-,TRBJ2-7,TGTGCCAGCAGTGTGGGGACTAGCGGGAGGTGGGGCCAGGAAGAGCAGTACTTC,CASSVGTSGRWGQEEQYF
-,TRBV19,-,TRBJ2-6,TGTGCCAGTACCGCCGAAGGGGGCTCTGGGGCCAACGTCCTGACTTTC,CASTAEGGSGANVLTF
-,TRBV27,once,TRBJ1-1,TGTGCCAGCATCGGCACTGAAGCTTTCTTT,CASIGTEAFF
-,TRBV5-5,-,TRBJ2-3,TGTGCCAGCAGCCCTGAGTGGGGGGCAGATACGCAGTATTTT,CASSPEWGADTQYF
-,TRBV18,once,TRBJ1-3,TGTGCCAGCTCACCATGGGGGCCAGACTCTGGAAACACCATATATTTT,CASSPWGPDSGNTIYF
TRBD1,TRBV7-2,-,TRBJ1-2,TGTGCCAGCAGCTTACGACAGGGTGATGGCTACACCTTC,CASSLRQGDGYTF
TRBD2,TRBV7-6,-,TRBJ2-3,TGTGCCAGCAGCCAACTAGCGGGAGACAGGGATACGCAGTATTTT,CASSQLAGDRDTQYF
-,TRBV19,-,TRBJ2-6,TGTGCCAGTAGGCCAGAGTGGGGGAACTCTGGGGCCAACGTCCTGACTTTC,CASRPEWGNSGANVLTF
-,TRBV19,-,TRBJ2-7,TGTGCCAGTAGTATCGGAGGAGGCTACGAGCAGTACTTC,CASSIGGGYEQYF
-,TRBV19,-,TRBJ2-1,TGTGCCAGTAGGGACCTGATGGGTAGCTCCTACAATGAGCAGTTCTTC,CASRDLMGSSYNEQFF
-,TRBV7-9,-,TRBJ2-7,TGTGCCAGCAGCTTAATCATCGGGGGTCAGTACGAGCAGTACTTC,CASSLIIGGQYEQYF
-,TRBV18,-,TRBJ2-7,TGTGCCAGCTCACCACGAGGCCAGGGGGGCGAGCAGTACTTC,CASSPRGQGGEQYF
-,TRBV27,-,TRBJ1-5,TGTGCCAGCAGACCAGATTCAAAACTCAATCAGCCCCAGCATTTT,CASRPDSKLNQPQHF
TRBD2,TRBV3-1/TRBV3-2,-,TRBJ2-2,TGTGCCAGCAGCCATCAAAGGACTAGCGGGAAGGCCGGGGAGCTGTTTTTT,CASSHQRTSGKAGELFF
TRBD1,TRBV5-1,-,TRBJ1-5,TGCGCCAGCAGCTTGAAAATTGAGGACAGGGGGCCCGGTCAGCCCCAGCATTTT,CASSLKIEDRGPGQPQHF
TRBD1,TRBV28,-,TRBJ2-3,TGTGCCAGCAGTTCGCGGACAGGGGGCGGCACAGATACGCAGTATTTT,CASSSRTGGGTDTQYF
-,TRBV28,-,TRBJ1-2,TGTGCCAGCAGTGCGGGGGCTCGATATGGCTACACCTTC,CASSAGARYGYTF
TRBD1,TRBV4-1,-,TRBJ2-7,TGCGCCAGCAGCCGCCCGACAGGGGCGGTCTACGAGCAGTACTTC,CASSRPTGAVYEQYF
TRBD1,TRBV6-5,-,TRBJ2-7,TGTGCCAGCAGCGGGACAGGTCGGTTCTACGAGCAGTACTTC,CASSGTGRFYEQYF
-,TRBV24-1,-,TRBJ2-1,TGTGCCACCAGTGATTATCACAGGGACAATGAGCAGTTCTTC,CATSDYHRDNEQFF
-,TRBV13,-,TRBJ1-4,TGTGCCAGCAGCCGATTTGGGGGGCCAAAAAAACTGTTTTTT,CASSRFGGPKKLFF
TRBD2,TRBV9,-,TRBJ2-3,TGTGCCAGCAGCCCCCGGACTAGCGGGGGGGTAACAGATACGCAGTATTTT,CASSPRTSGGVTDTQYF
TRBD1,TRBV28,-,TRBJ2-7,TGTGCCAGCAGTTTATCGACAGGGGTCGCCTACGAGCAGTACTTC,CASSLSTGVAYEQYF
TRBD1,TRBV24-1,-,TRBJ2-5,TGTGCCACCAGTGTTCTTAAAGGACAGGGGTTCGGTGAGACCCAGTACTTC,CATSVLKGQGFGETQYF
-,TRBV28,-,TRBJ2-7,TGTGCCAGCAGCGCAAGGGAGCTCACCTACGAGCAGTACTTC,CASSARELTYEQYF
TRBD1,TRBV5-1,-,TRBJ1-2,TGCGCCAGCAGCTCCCGGACAGGGTCGCTTACTCACTATGGCTACACCTTC,CASSSRTGSLTHYGYTF
-,TRBV27,once,TRBJ2-1,TGTGCCAGCGCCGGGTCCCAGTACAATGAGCAGTTCTTC,CASAGSQYNEQFF
TRBD2,TRBV2,-,TRBJ2-1,TGTGCCAGCTCCTATGAACCGGGACTAGATATTGAGCAGTTCTTC,CASSYEPGLDIEQFF
TRBD1,TRBV5-1,-,TRBJ2-5,TGCGCCAGCAGCGAGGGACAGCCAGGAAAAGAGACCCAGTACTTC,CASSEGQPGKETQYF